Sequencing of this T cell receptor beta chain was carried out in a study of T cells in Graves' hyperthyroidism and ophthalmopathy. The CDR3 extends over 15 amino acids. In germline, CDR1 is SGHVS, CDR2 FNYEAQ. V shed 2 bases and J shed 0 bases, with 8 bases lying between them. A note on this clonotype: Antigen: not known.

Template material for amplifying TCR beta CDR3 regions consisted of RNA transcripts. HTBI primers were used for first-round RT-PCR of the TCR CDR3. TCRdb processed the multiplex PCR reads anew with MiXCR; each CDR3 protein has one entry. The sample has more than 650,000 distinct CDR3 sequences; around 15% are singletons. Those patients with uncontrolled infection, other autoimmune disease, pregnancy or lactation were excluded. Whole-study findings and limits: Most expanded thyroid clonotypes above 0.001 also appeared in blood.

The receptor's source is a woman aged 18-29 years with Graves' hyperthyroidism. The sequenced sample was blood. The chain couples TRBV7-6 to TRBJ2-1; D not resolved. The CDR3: CASSLYTSSYNEQFF. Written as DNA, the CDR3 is TGTGCCAGCAGCTTATACACGAGCTCCTACAATGAGCAGTTCTTC. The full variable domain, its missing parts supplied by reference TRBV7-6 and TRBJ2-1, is GAGVSQSPRYKVTKRGQDVALRCDPISGHVSLYWYRQALGQGPEFLTYFNYEAQQDKSGLPNDRFSAERPEGSISTLTIQRTEQRDSAMYRCASSLYTSSYNEQFFGPGTRLTVL.